Presented here are 25 T cell receptor beta chains from one specimen sequenced in a study of blood T cells in healthy people across ages. With a J-beta primer mix and a sample-barcoded 5' primer, a second PCR ran about 7 to 11 cycles. One entry per CDR3 protein results from TCRdb running MiXCR on the 5' RACE reads. The sample has 720,000 or so distinct CDR3 sequences, approximately 40% seen once. The sample was blood. These receptors all come from an elderly man in good health.

This chain joins TRBV20-1 and TRBJ1-4, with 7 bases fitting TRBD1. Germline V lookup: CDR1 DFQATT, CDR2 SNEGSKA (reference sequence). V shed 2 bases and J 8 bases; nucleotides not matched to a gene: 11. This CDR3 comprises 15 residues. The CDR3 nucleotides read TGCAGTGCTAGAACCCAACAGGGGATTGGCGAAAAACTGTTTTTT. It codes for CSARTQQGIGEKLFF.

J is TRBJ2-7 and V is TRBV5-6; weak D call: TRBD1 (5 bases). This CDR3 is built from 13 residues. Germline values: CDR1 SGHDT, CDR2 YYEEEE. V lost 0 bases, J lost 10 bases, and 14 bases lay in between. CDR3 DNA sequence: TGTGCCAGCAGCTTGGGTCAAGCAGGACACCAGTACTTC. Translation gives CASSLGQAGHQYF.

The chain carries TRBV3-1 and TRBJ1-6; D not resolved. The CDR3 sequence is 14 residues long. V shed 8 bases and J shed 7 bases, with 15 bases lying between them. The V gene's germline CDR1 is LGHDT and CDR2 YNNKEL (reference sequence). CDR3 DNA: TGTGCCAGCTCCCACGGGCCGCGGAATTCACCCCTCCACTTT. It yields the protein CASSHGPRNSPLHF. Based on the CDR3 plus reference TRBV3-1 and TRBJ1-6, the full variable domain is DTAVSQTPKYLVTQMGNDKSIKCEQNLGHDTMYWYKQDSKKFLKIMFSYNNKELIINETVPNRFSPKSPDKAHLNLHINSLELGDSAVYFCASSHGPRNSPLHFGNGTRLTVT.

This clonotype was seen more than once but under ten times. The chain recombines TRBV7-3 with TRBJ2-5; 9 nucleotides agree with TRBD2. CDR1 and CDR2 from the germline V gene are SGHTA and FQGTGA. The CDR3 consists of 15 residues. The J segment lost 11 bases and the V segment lost 0 bases, leaving 10 bases of the junction unmatched. The CDR3 loop is CASSLTAGGGNEQYF. The CDR3 DNA sequence: TGTGCCAGCAGCTTAACTGCGGGAGGGGGCAATGAGCAGTACTTC. Using reference TRBV7-3 and TRBJ2-5 for the parts outside the CDR3, the full variable domain is GAGVSQTPSNKVTEKGKYVELRCDPISGHTALYWYRQSLGQGPEFLIYFQGTGAADDSGLPNDRFFAVRPEGSVSTLKIQRTERGDSAVYLCASSLTAGGGNEQYFGPGTRLLVL.

This chain uses TRBV6-2 or TRBV6-3 with TRBJ2-2; 9 bases map to TRBD2. Losses at the gene ends were 5 bases for V and 7 bases for J; bases not matched to a gene: 8. Germline V lookup: CDR1 MNHEY, CDR2 SVGEGT. The CDR3 contains 15 residues. The DNA of the CDR3 is TGTGCCAGCAGTCGTCAGGGACTAGCAGGCGGGGAGCTGTTTTTT. It encodes CASSRQGLAGGELFF.

The chain is built from TRBV4-3 and TRBJ2-7; the D gene is possibly TRBD2 (6 bases). The DNA end is a closer match to TRBJ2-5, so the J assignment may be wrong. The CDR3 extends over 15 amino acids. Germline values: CDR1 LGHNA, CDR2 YSLEER. In DNA form, the CDR3 reads TGCGCCAGCAGCCCCCTATGGCGGGACCTAGAGACCCAGTACTTC. This codes for CASSPLWRDLETQYF.

The chain couples TRBV6-1 to TRBJ2-1; a weak D match, TRBD2 (5 bases). With 8 bases removed from V and 2 bases from J, the gap between germline ends came to 13 bases. Germline CDR1 MNHNS, CDR2 SASEGT. This CDR3 spans 14 amino acids. CDR3 sequence: CASGGGFTYNEQFF. The CDR3 DNA reads TGTGCCAGCGGAGGCGGGTTTACCTACAATGAGCAGTTCTTC.

V and J are TRBV11-2 and TRBJ2-1, with 12 nucleotides matching TRBD2. The CDR3 contains 16 residues. Germline V gene data show CDR1 as SGHAT and CDR2 as FQNNGV. Losses at the gene ends were 2 bases for V and 4 bases for J; bases not matched to a gene: 3. The CDR3: CASSLQTSGRYNEQFF. Written as DNA, the CDR3 is TGTGCCAGCAGCTTACAGACTAGCGGGAGATACAATGAGCAGTTCTTC.

This clonotype turned up a few times. This chain links TRBV3-1 with TRBJ2-7; 7 positions match TRBD2. Germline values: CDR1 LGHDT, CDR2 YNNKEL (reference sequence). The V segment lost 0 bases and the J segment 6 bases; nucleotides outside the gene matches: 11. This CDR3 has 16 residues. The CDR3, as DNA: TGTGCCAGCAGCCAAGATCCTGACGGACTAGTTCGCGAGCAGTACTTC. This gives the protein CASSQDPDGLVREQYF.

This clonotype was seen repeatedly, ten times or more. The rearrangement joins TRBV20-1 to TRBJ2-7; D gene unclear. V was trimmed by 4 bases and J by 3 bases, leaving 7 bases between them. The CDR3 contains 11 residues. Germline CDR1 is DFQATT and CDR2 is SNEGSKA (reference sequence). The CDR3 spells CSAKDFYEQYF. In DNA form, the CDR3 reads TGCAGTGCTAAAGATTTCTACGAGCAGTACTTC.

The DNA for the CDR3 is TGTGCCAGCAGCTTAGGAAAGGGGGAGAGAACTGAAGCTTTCTTT. Translation gives CASSLGKGERTEAFF. This chain links TRBV11-2 with TRBJ1-1, with D perhaps matching TRBD1 (6 bases). The length of the CDR3 is 15 residues. Germline CDR1 and CDR2: SGHAT and FQNNGV. Trimming left V 1 base short and J 5 bases short, with 14 bases between.

J is TRBJ2-7 and V is TRBV6-5, with a possible D match to TRBD1 (5 bases). This CDR3 has 14 residues. Germline CDR1 is MNHEY and CDR2 is SVGAGI. Trimming removed 2 bases from V and 2 bases from J, with 10 bases in between. The CDR3 loop reads CASSYAKGAYEQYF. CDR3 DNA sequence: TGTGCCAGCAGTTACGCGAAAGGGGCCTACGAGCAGTACTTC.

This clonotype has a handful of counts. The chain carries TRBV24-1 and TRBJ2-7; D is tentatively TRBD1 or TRBD2 (7 bases each). CDR1 is KGHDR, CDR2 SFDVKD, per germline. V gave up 6 bases and J gave up 7 bases, with 24 bases separating them. This CDR3 is built from 16 residues. The CDR3 loop reads CATSQGDSGVANEQYF. The CDR3 DNA reads as TGTGCCACCAGTCAAGGGGACAGCGGGGTGGCTAATGAGCAGTACTTC.

On this clonotype itself: A read error is possible here, since a much larger clone lies one base away. This rearrangement joins TRBV20-1 to TRBJ2-1; D is tentatively TRBD1 or TRBD2 (5 bases each). Per the germline V gene, CDR1 is DFQATT and CDR2 is SNEGSKA (reference sequence). V lost 6 bases and J lost 7, with 13 bases in between. The CDR3 is 12 residues long. CDR3 region: CSAPAGSNEQFF. DNA for the CDR3: TGCAGTGCCCCAGCAGGGAGTAATGAGCAGTTCTTC.

This clonotype was observed a handful of times. The V gene is TRBV20-1, the J gene TRBJ1-4; a possible D gene is TRBD1 (6 bases). The CDR3 covers 15 residues. CDR1 and CDR2 (germline): DFQATT, SNEGSKA (reference sequence). Between the trimmed V and J ends, which lost 5 bases and 6 bases, there was a span of 19 bases. The CDR3 nucleotides are TGCAGTGCTTCTTATCCCGGGAACAGGGATGAAAAACTGTTTTTT. As protein: CSASYPGNRDEKLFF.

The rearrangement joins TRBV6-2 or TRBV6-3 to TRBJ2-1; D is uncertain. The V gene lost 11 bases and the J gene lost 6 bases, with 11 bases spanning the gap. This CDR3 has 11 residues. Germline-derived CDR1 and CDR2 are MNHEY and SVGEGT. The CDR3 region is CAAGQLNEQFF. The CDR3 DNA reads as TGTGCCGCAGGCCAGCTCAATGAGCAGTTCTTC.

This clonotype was observed a few times. The CDR3 protein is CASRSGLRETQYF. The CDR3 region has the DNA TGCGCCAGCAGGAGCGGACTAAGAGAGACCCAGTACTTC. The gene calls are TRBV10-2 and TRBJ2-5, with D maybe TRBD2 (6 bases). V was shortened by 6 bases and J by 4 bases, with 12 bases between the two germline ends. The germline V gene encodes CDR1 WSHSY and CDR2 SAAADI. The CDR3 covers 13 residues.

On this clonotype: This CDR3 is missing its conserved last phenylalanine or tryptophan, likely due to a read error. The chain combines TRBV6-5 with TRBJ2-3, with 9 positions matching TRBD2. V lost 4 bases, J lost 2 bases, and 7 bases stayed unmatched. In germline, CDR1 is MNHEY, CDR2 SVGAGI. There are 16 residues in the CDR3. This CDR3 reads CASSFEGTSLTDTQYS. In nucleotides, the CDR3 is TGTGCCAGCAGTTTCGAAGGGACTAGCCTCACAGATACGCAGTATTCT.

This clonotype was picked up one time. The V gene is TRBV10-3, the J gene TRBJ2-1, with D unresolved. This CDR3 is 15 amino acids long. CDR1 is ENHRY, CDR2 SYGVKD, per germline. V lost 0 bases and J 9 bases, leaving 15 bases between the germline ends. Here the CDR3 DNA reads TGTGCCATCAGTGAGTCGGGCGGTCTGTGGATTGAGCAGTTCTTC. It translates to CAISESGGLWIEQFF.

Points on this clonotype: This sequence may be a read error, since a much larger clone differs from it by one base. The rearrangement links TRBV6-2 or TRBV6-3 to TRBJ2-1; D unresolved. The CDR3 has 11 amino acids. Germline V CDR1 and CDR2: MNHEY, SVGEGT. For the CDR3, the DNA is TGTGCCATCAGTCCCGGCGTCTGGCAGTTCTTC. This translates into CAISPGVWQFF.

Notes on this clonotype: This sequence may be a read error, since a much larger clone differs from it by one base. This chain connects TRBV29-1 to TRBJ2-7; D perhaps matches TRBD2 (6 bases). Germline CDR1 and CDR2: SQVTM and ANQGSEA. The CDR3 is 14 residues long. Trimming took off 4 bases at V and 6 bases at J, with 19 bases between the two ends. CDR3 protein: CSVAGPGLTVEQYF. The CDR3 coding sequence is TGCAGCGTTGCAGGCCCGGGACTCACCGTCGAGCAGTACTTC.

This clonotype was detected a few times. The V and J genes are TRBV21-1 and TRBJ2-5; the table gives TRBD2 as D, unverified against the DNA. TRBV21-1 is recorded as a pseudogene. The CDR3 covers 16 residues. In DNA form, the CDR3 reads TGTGCCAGCACCATTAAGCCGGGGCCGCTCTGGGAGACCCAGTACTTC. Its protein product is CASTIKPGPLWETQYF.

This clonotype was observed a few times. The chain combines TRBV5-1 with TRBJ1-1; 7 bases line up with TRBD1. The CDR3 length is 12 residues. CDR1 is SGHRS and CDR2 is YFSETQ in the germline V gene. The trim removed 4 bases at V and 6 bases at J, leaving 3 bases unmatched. CDR3 DNA sequence: TGCGCCAGCAGCCCAACAGGGGCTGAAGCTTTCTTT. Its translation is CASSPTGAEAFF.

J is TRBJ2-4 and V is TRBV19; 9 positions agree with TRBD1. With 5 bases clipped from V and 9 bases from J, the junction kept 14 bases outside the gene matches. The length of the CDR3 is 16 residues. The germline CDR1 and CDR2 sequences are LNHDA and SQIVND (reference sequence). The CDR3 DNA reads as TGTGCCAGTAGTCCTCGGACAGGGGAGGGATTCAGCATTCAGTACTTC. Its protein product is CASSPRTGEGFSIQYF. The full variable domain, with the rest looked up from reference TRBV19 and TRBJ2-4, is DGGITQSPKYLFRKEGQNVTLSCEQNLNHDAMYWYRQDPGQGLRLIYYSQIVNDFQKGDIAEGYSVSREKKESFPLTVTSAQKNPTAFYLCASSPRTGEGFSIQYFGAGTRLSVL.

This clonotype was observed a few times. At one end, the junction sequence differs from germline, possibly due to a read error. The chain uses TRBV6-1 and TRBJ1-2, with 10 bases fitting TRBD1. The CDR3 totals 15 residues. The V gene's germline CDR1 is MNHNS and CDR2 SASEGT. CDR3 DNA sequence: TGTGCCAGCAGCGAAGCCAAGGGACAGGGGCTTGGCTACACCTTC. Protein product: CASSEAKGQGLGYTF.